The 20 T cell receptor beta chains below were found in one sample sequenced in a study of a mutant IDH1 vaccine in newly diagnosed glioma listed by TCRdb under 2021. No antigens are known for them. The meaning of the sample's time point label: week 23, last vaccination. Each vaccine dose was 300 ug of a 20-mer mutant IDH1 peptide in Montanide, given subcutaneously with topical imiquimod. Library preparation employed the immunoSEQ multiplex PCR assay. Not all clones reach the TCRdb copy of this immuneACCESS table, which keeps in-frame sequences only. Checked studies attribute under half of the gap to unresolved V genes and leave the rest unexplained. In all, the sample holds around 54,000 clones, and 87% of those were seen once. Around 1.3% of the sample is taken by the ten largest. The source material was PBMCs, sampled from a glioma patient whose treatment included an IDH1 peptide vaccine. The receptors were gathered from a man in his forties with glioma.

This rearrangement joins TRBV27 to TRBJ2-1; 12 bases line up with TRBD2. This CDR3 contains 16 residues. Germline loops: CDR1 MNHEY, CDR2 SMNVEV (reference sequence). V trimming: 5 bases; J trimming: 6 bases; junction bases outside the gene matches: 8. CDR3 DNA sequence: TGTGCCAGCAGTGTCCCCTCTAGCGGGAGGGCCAATGAGCAGTTCTTC. Residues: CASSVPSSGRANEQFF.

The V call is TRBV11-3, the J call TRBJ1-5; no clear D gene. The CDR3 sequence is 11 residues long. Germline loops: CDR1 SGHNT, CDR2 YENEEA. V was pared by 6 bases and J by 5 bases, with 5 bases between. CDR3 nucleotides: TGTGCCAGCAGTTTTCATCAGCCCCAGCATTTT. Encoded protein: CASSFHQPQHF.

The CDR3 here is CATHGGTSTDTQYF. Here the CDR3 DNA reads TGTGCCACTCATGGGGGGACTAGCACAGATACGCAGTATTTT. V is TRBV18 and J is TRBJ2-3; possibly TRBD2 for D (6 bases). CDR3 length: 14 amino acids. V was clipped by 10 bases and J by 0 bases, with 14 bases between them. The germline gives CDR1 KGHSH, CDR2 LQKENI.

With regard to this clone: This sample also contains other DNA sequences that code for the same CDR3. The genes are TRBV28 and TRBJ2-7; 7 bases are shared with TRBD1. Germline V lookup: CDR1 MDHEN, CDR2 SYDVKM. V was clipped by 6 bases and J by 4 bases; unmatched bases: 9. This CDR3 spans 14 amino acids. CDR3: CASSLGGSSYEQYF. CDR3 in DNA: TGTGCCAGCAGCTTAGGGGGCAGCTCATACGAGCAGTACTTC.

The V and J genes are TRBV5-6 and TRBJ2-7, with TRBD2 identical over 14 bases. Germline values: CDR1 SGHDT, CDR2 YYEEEE. This CDR3 has 16 residues. With 0 bases clipped from V and 5 bases from J, the junction kept 4 bases outside the gene matches. Here the CDR3 DNA reads TGTGCCAGCAGCTTGGGACTAGCGGGAGGGGCTCACGAGCAGTACTTC. Its protein product is CASSLGLAGGAHEQYF.

The V call is TRBV20-1, the J call TRBJ2-7; D possibly corresponds to TRBD2 (6 bases). The CDR3 loop spans 11 amino acids. Germline values: CDR1 DFQATT, CDR2 SNEGSKA (reference sequence). The CDR3 reads CTTGEVREQYF. The CDR3 DNA reads TGCACCACGGGAGAGGTGAGAGAGCAGTACTTC.

The CDR3 loop reads CASSFRFEAFF. The CDR3 nucleotides are TGTGCCAGCAGCTTTAGGTTTGAAGCTTTCTTT. This chain joins TRBV11-2 and TRBJ1-1, with D unresolved. The CDR3 is 11 residues long. Per the germline V gene, CDR1 is SGHAT and CDR2 is FQNNGV. V was shortened by 3 bases and J by 7 bases, with 6 bases between the two germline ends. Together with reference TRBV11-2 and TRBJ1-1, the CDR3 gives the full variable domain: EAGVAQSPRYKIIEKRQSVAFWCNPISGHATLYWYQQILGQGPKLLIQFQNNGVVDDSQLPKDRFSAERLKGVDSTLKIQPAKLEDSAVYLCASSFRFEAFFGQGTRLTVV.

The table lists this clone with a few counts. The chain links TRBV5-1 to TRBJ2-5; 11 bases line up with TRBD2. CDR3 length: 16 residues. CDR1 is SGHRS, CDR2 YFSETQ, per germline. Trimming took 1 base from V and 5 from J; bases not matched to a gene: 7. The DNA of the CDR3 is TGCGCCAGCAGCTTGTTTCGGGTAGCGGGAGGGGAGACCCAGTACTTC. It yields the protein CASSLFRVAGGETQYF.

The chain carries TRBV6-4 and TRBJ2-3, with D perhaps assigned TRBD1 or TRBD2 (6 bases each). The V gene's germline CDR1 is MRHNA and CDR2 SNTAGT. The CDR3 has 15 residues. V lost 4 bases, J lost 2 bases, and 13 bases lay in between. In DNA form, the CDR3 reads TGTGCCAGCAGTGTGACCGGGGGCTCCACAGATACGCAGTATTTT. Translation gives CASSVTGGSTDTQYF.

The J gene is TRBJ2-1, the V gene TRBV5-6; 10 bases are shared with TRBD2. The CDR3 runs to 17 residues. In germline, CDR1 is SGHDT, CDR2 YYEEEE. With V trimmed by 3 bases and J by 4 bases, 10 bases remained unmatched. The CDR3 DNA follows: TGTGCCAGCAGCTCAATGTCGGGACTAGCGTTGTACAATGAGCAGTTCTTC. Translation: CASSSMSGLALYNEQFF.

This chain joins TRBV7-9 and TRBJ1-1; maybe TRBD1 (5 bases). CDR3 length: 15 amino acids. V gave up 5 bases and J gave up 3 bases, with 16 bases separating them. Germline assignment: CDR1 SEHNR and CDR2 FQNEAQ (reference sequence). The CDR3 nucleotides are TGTGCCAGCAGCCTCTTGAGGGGTTCGGACACTGAAGCTTTCTTT. Protein: CASSLLRGSDTEAFF.

This clone was observed a handful of times. The J gene is TRBJ1-2, the V gene TRBV7-2, with D possibly TRBD1 on 6 matching bases. V gave up 3 bases and J gave up 4 bases, with 9 bases separating them. CDR1 and CDR2 (germline): SGHTA, FQGNSA. The CDR3 length is 13 residues. CDR3 DNA sequence: TGTGCCAGCAGCTTGGGACAAAGCTATGGCTACACCTTC. Translated: CASSLGQSYGYTF.

This clone was found once. The chain couples TRBV2 to TRBJ1-2, with TRBD1 as a possible D gene (6 bases). Germline V gene data show CDR1 as SNHLY and CDR2 as FYNNEI. The CDR3 contains 12 residues. Trimming pared 9 bases from V and 8 bases from J, leaving 16 bases between. The CDR3: CASSDSLLGYTF. The CDR3 bases are TGTGCCAGTTCGGACAGCCTGCTCGGCTACACCTTC.

This clone was seen once. The genes are TRBV5-6 and TRBJ2-5, with D perhaps given as TRBD1 or TRBD2 (6 bases each). Trimming cost V 2 bases and J 3 bases, with 14 bases left between them. The CDR3 extends over 15 amino acids. The V gene's germline CDR1 is SGHDT and CDR2 YYEEEE. The CDR3 protein is CASSFGGQRKETQYF. The CDR3 coding sequence is TGTGCCAGCAGCTTTGGGGGGCAGAGAAAAGAGACCCAGTACTTC. The full variable domain, rest sourced from reference TRBV5-6 and TRBJ2-5, is DAGVTQSPTHLIKTRGQQVTLRCSPKSGHDTVSWYQQALGQGPQFIFQYYEEEERQRGNFPDRFSGHQFPNYSSELNVNALLLGDSALYLCASSFGGQRKETQYFGPGTRLLVL.

The chain joins TRBV7-2 to TRBJ2-3, with D unclear. V lost 0 bases to trimming and J lost 2 bases, with 6 bases between them. The CDR3 loop spans 14 amino acids. Germline V CDR1 and CDR2: SGHTA, FQGNSA. The CDR3 bases are TGTGCCAGCAGCTTAGCGACTTTCACAGATACGCAGTATTTT. It specifies CASSLATFTDTQYF.

This chain uses TRBV5-4 with TRBJ2-3; the D gene is possibly TRBD2 (5 bases). Germline lookup yields CDR1 SGHNT and CDR2 YYREEE (reference sequence). The V end lost 2 bases, the J end lost 9 bases, and 10 bases lay between the germline ends. The CDR3 is 12 residues long. The CDR3 is CASSFASYTQYF. CDR3 DNA sequence: TGTGCCAGCAGCTTCGCTAGCTACACGCAGTATTTT.

The J gene is TRBJ2-1, the V gene TRBV6-6; D is uncertain. Germline V gene data show CDR1 as MNHNY and CDR2 as SVGAGI (reference sequence). Trimming cost V 5 bases and J 2 bases, with 13 bases left between them. The CDR3 spans 15 residues. CDR3 DNA sequence: TGTGCCAGCAGTACCCCACCCCCACCCTACAATGAGCAGTTCTTC. Its protein product is CASSTPPPPYNEQFF.

The chain uses TRBV2 and TRBJ1-1, with 8 bases that match TRBD1. The germline V gene has CDR1 SNHLY and CDR2 FYNNEI. V shed 10 bases, J shed 2 bases, and the junction held 3 bases outside the gene matches. The CDR3 has 12 amino acids. CDR3 bases: TGTGCCAAGGACAGGGATAACACTGAAGCTTTCTTT. Amino acid sequence: CAKDRDNTEAFF.

The CDR3 DNA sequence: TGTGCCAGCAGTTTAAGGTTGGGGACAGGGAAAAGCTTCTATGGCTACACCTTC. It specifies CASSLRLGTGKSFYGYTF. The rearrangement links TRBV27 to TRBJ1-2, with 9 nucleotides matching TRBD1. Germline V lookup: CDR1 MNHEY, CDR2 SMNVEV (reference sequence). The CDR3 is 18 residues long. After removal of 2 bases from V and 4 bases from J, the junction contained 14 bases not matched to a gene.

The chain has TRBV6-4 and TRBJ2-1, with 8 bases matching TRBD2. V was clipped by 6 bases and J by 3 bases; unmatched bases: 7. Germline CDR1 reads MRHNA; CDR2 reads SNTAGT. The CDR3 has 15 amino acids. CDR3 bases: TGTGCCAGCAGGGAGGTAGCGGGGCACTACAATGAGCAGTTCTTC. Residues: CASREVAGHYNEQFF.